This is a list of T cell receptor beta chains from one sample in a study of CXCR3-negative and CXCR3-positive naive CD8 T cells. From the 5' RACE reads, TCRdb lists one entry per CDR3 protein and no DNA. The repertoire table contains about 63,000 distinct CDR3 sequences. The sequenced sample consisted of naive CXCR3+ CD8+ T cells from blood. The receptors were sampled from a human donor in good health. Some clones in this sample may be carry-over from other donors' samples. Both conserved end residues are part of each CDR3. Rows may omit the clone size; those that give it use once, few, many or a size class.

abundance,v_gene,j_gene,CDR3aa
-,TRBV29-1,TRBJ1-2,CSITGVMSYGYTF
-,TRBV18,TRBJ2-7,CASSPRGYEQYF
-,TRBV7-2,TRBJ1-6,CASSLTGMGSPLHF
-,TRBV6-6,TRBJ2-7,CASSYRGGGNEQYF
-,TRBV15,TRBJ2-5,CATSRSRGTGHEETQYF
-,TRBV20-1,TRBJ2-3,CSAAPGLEADTQYF
-,TRBV10-3,TRBJ2-7,CAISEQAGYEQYF
-,TRBV7-3,TRBJ1-1,CASSFTAMNTEAFF
-,TRBV5-8,TRBJ1-1,CASSLIGTGAPEAFF
-,TRBV21-1,TRBJ2-7,CASSKRDGTEPHYEQYF
-,TRBV29-1,TRBJ1-2,CSVDTGNDYGYTF
-,TRBV2,TRBJ1-2,CASSDGVRTYNYGYTF
-,TRBV10-3,TRBJ1-1,CAISGKDRAEAFF
-,TRBV4-2,TRBJ1-1,CASSQDWGTEAFF
-,TRBV7-9,TRBJ2-1,CASSPASGSSYNEQFF
-,TRBV29-1,TRBJ2-5,CSVDSGLAEETQYF
-,TRBV7-8,TRBJ2-7,CASSFGDGTYEQYF
-,TRBV7-9,TRBJ2-1,CASSPGLLEQFF
-,TRBV29-1,TRBJ1-2,CSVDQTGPPWGYTF
-,TRBV5-6,TRBJ2-7,CASSLGGATYEQYF
-,TRBV25-1,TRBJ1-1,CASSDSAMNTEAFF
-,TRBV20-1,TRBJ2-7,CSAIYVSNAAYEQYF
-,TRBV7-8,TRBJ1-5,CASSLTDREVNQPQHF
-,TRBV12-3/TRBV12-4,TRBJ1-2,CASSSTEGYGYTF
-,TRBV29-1,TRBJ1-4,CSVEEGTGLGEKLFF
-,TRBV27,TRBJ2-1,CASSPGLYNEQFF
-,TRBV10-3,TRBJ1-5,CAISESAELRNQPQHF
-,TRBV27,TRBJ2-7,CASSNRVSYEQYF
-,TRBV29-1,TRBJ1-2,CSVEASVAGYTF
-,TRBV29-1,TRBJ2-1,CSVGLRAGFYNEQFF
-,TRBV29-1,TRBJ2-1,CSVTRLAGGPTDNEQFF
-,TRBV20-1,TRBJ1-2,CSATTGEISYGYTF
-,TRBV9,TRBJ2-1,CASSASLLGPEQFF
-,TRBV7-9,TRBJ2-7,CASSFPAGYEQYF
-,TRBV29-1,TRBJ2-7,CSALTPGTGAYEQYF
-,TRBV7-2,TRBJ1-2,CASSLERAVGYTF
-,TRBV11-1,TRBJ2-5,CASSLNLRIRMQETQYF
-,TRBV9,TRBJ2-2,CASNGGGELFF
-,TRBV14,TRBJ2-3,CASSQVLEREPDTQYF
medium-sized,TRBV28,TRBJ1-6,CASSVDSLYNSPLHF
-,TRBV7-9,TRBJ2-7,CASSLIVRDGGDEQYF
-,TRBV28,TRBJ2-5,CASSFPDAETQYF
-,TRBV10-3,TRBJ2-2,CAIGQEVNTGELFF
-,TRBV7-8,TRBJ2-7,CASSLAPGQGVNNYEQYF
-,TRBV7-2,TRBJ2-1,CASSLARPNEQFF
-,TRBV27,TRBJ2-3,CASSFGWGDTQYF
-,TRBV29-1,TRBJ2-7,CSVRTSGSPNGPYEQYF
-,TRBV29-1,TRBJ2-2,CSVGYPSGSENTGELFF
-,TRBV29-1,TRBJ1-1,CSVELRVFMTFF
-,TRBV4-3,TRBJ1-1,CASSQGREGGTEAFF
-,TRBV15,TRBJ2-2,CATSGATGVGVTGELFF
-,TRBV29-1,TRBJ2-7,CSVLRDRDTYEQYF
-,TRBV3-1,TRBJ1-1,CASSQDGAPNTEAFF
-,TRBV19,TRBJ1-1,CASSIALDRAVRAEAFF
-,TRBV19,TRBJ2-5,CATGETGNIQETQYF
-,TRBV20-1,TRBJ2-7,CSARELLAGGGEQYF
-,TRBV4-2,TRBJ2-3,CASSLDGSTTDTQYF
-,TRBV19,TRBJ2-1,CASSIALGQNNEQFF
-,TRBV3-1,TRBJ2-1,CASSQDRKGQQQGQFF
-,TRBV10-3,TRBJ1-6,CAIKQENSPLHF